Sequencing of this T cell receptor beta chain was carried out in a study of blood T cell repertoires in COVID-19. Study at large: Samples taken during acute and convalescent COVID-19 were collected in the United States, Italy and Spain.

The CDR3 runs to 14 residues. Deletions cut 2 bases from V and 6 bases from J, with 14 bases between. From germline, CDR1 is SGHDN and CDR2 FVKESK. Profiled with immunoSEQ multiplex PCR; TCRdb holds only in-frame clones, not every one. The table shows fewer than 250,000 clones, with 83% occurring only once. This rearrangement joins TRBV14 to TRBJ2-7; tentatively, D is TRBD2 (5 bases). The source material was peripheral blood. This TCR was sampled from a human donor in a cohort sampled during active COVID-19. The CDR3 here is CASSQTGFSREQYF. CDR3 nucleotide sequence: TGTGCCAGCAGCCAAACGGGATTTTCGCGCGAGCAGTACTTC.